This T cell receptor beta chain was observed in a study of T cell responses to AZD1222 COVID-19 vaccine. Study-wide findings and caveats: Epitopes outside B.1.351 and B.1.1.7 mutated regions reportedly drew nearly half of spike TCRs. In a largely white British group with more females than males, clonal diversity was possibly underestimated. Baseline seropositivity occurred in only a handful of AZD1222 recipients. Sampling captured repertoires only after the peak T cell response.

The CDR3 loop spans 15 amino acids. Germline-derived CDR1 and CDR2 are LNHDA and SQIVND (reference sequence). Some clones are missing from TCRdb's copy, which holds only in-frame ones; the method was immunoSEQ multiplex PCR. The table shows 120,000 or so clones, with 90% occurring only once. Concerning this clone itself: Its target is unknown. The junction does not match germline at one end; this may be a read error.

The sequence derives from an adult in good health. This sequence joins TRBV19 and TRBJ2-3; a possible D gene is TRBD1 (5 bases). Sequences were derived from peripheral blood, sampled on day 0 of MenACWY control vaccination. The chain's CDR3 is CASSLDSYNTNTQYF. CDR3 nucleotides: TGTGCCAGTAGCCTCGACAGCTACAACACAAATACGCAGTATTTT. Full variable domain (rest looked up from reference TRBV19 and TRBJ2-3): DGGITQSPKYLFRKEGQNVTLSCEQNLNHDAMYWYRQDPGQGLRLIYYSQIVNDFQKGDIAEGYSVSREKKESFPLTVTSAQKNPTAFYLCASSLDSYNTNTQYFGPGTRLTVL.